This passage covers 22 T cell receptor beta chains from one sample sequenced in a study of T cells in tuberculosis. Cells were sorted from thawed PBMC rested overnight and stained with GMM-loaded CD1B tetramer, viability dye and anti-CD3. C32 glucose monomycolate from Rhodococcus equi was loaded onto the CD1B tetramers. Measured with immunoSEQ multiplex PCR; TCRdb has only the in-frame clones, and not every one. The repertoire includes about 58,000 clones, approximately 88% of them detected once, and about a fifth sits in the top ten. Sequenced input: CD1b-GMM tetramer-negative cells sorted from PBMCs. All receptors derive from an adult woman with latent tuberculosis.

The rearrangement joins TRBV19 to TRBJ1-6; D not resolved. The V and J ends lost 4 bases and 9 bases respectively, with 10 bases between them. The germline V gene encodes CDR1 LNHDA and CDR2 SQIVND (reference sequence). This CDR3 is 13 amino acids long. The CDR3 region is CASSTGEASPLHF. As DNA, the CDR3 is TGTGCCAGTAGTACCGGAGAAGCTTCACCCCTCCACTTT.

CDR3 loop: CASSGQGISEKLFF. The CDR3 DNA sequence: TGTGCCAGCAGTGGACAGGGGATTTCTGAAAAACTGTTTTTT. The rearrangement uses TRBV2 and TRBJ1-4; TRBD1 agrees at 8 bases. V gave up 4 bases and J gave up 7 bases; unmatched junction bases: 5. The germline V gene has CDR1 SNHLY and CDR2 FYNNEI. This CDR3 region has 14 residues.

The V and J genes are TRBV5-4 and TRBJ1-4; 7 nucleotides align to TRBD1. With 0 bases clipped from V and 4 bases from J, the junction kept 0 bases outside the gene matches. The V gene's germline CDR1 is SGHNT and CDR2 YYREEE (reference sequence). The CDR3 covers 14 residues. The CDR3 DNA reads TGTGCCAGCAGCTTGGGACAGGGTAATGAAAAACTGTTTTTT. Encoded protein: CASSLGQGNEKLFF.

V and J are TRBV11-1 and TRBJ2-7; a possible D gene is TRBD2 (6 bases). Per germline, CDR1 SGHAT and CDR2 FQDESV (reference sequence). The CDR3 consists of 15 residues. V was shortened by 0 bases and J by 6 bases, with 15 bases between the two germline ends. The CDR3 bases are TGTGCCAGCAGCTTAGCCGGGGGTCTTATTGGCGAGCAGTACTTC. Translation gives CASSLAGGLIGEQYF.

The rearrangement uses TRBV6-1 and TRBJ1-6; 8 bases are a match to TRBD1. This CDR3 region has 14 residues. The V and J ends lost 6 bases and 5 bases, in that order; junction bases with no gene match: 3. The germline V gene has CDR1 MNHNS and CDR2 SASEGT. The DNA for the CDR3 is TGTGCCAGCAGGACAGGGGTGGATAATTCACCCCTCCACTTT. Encoded protein: CASRTGVDNSPLHF.

The chain joins TRBV6-1 to TRBJ1-2, with D perhaps matching TRBD1 (5 bases). Germline loops: CDR1 MNHNS, CDR2 SASEGT. The germline V and J ends were trimmed by 0 bases and 5 bases, with 19 bases remaining between them. This CDR3 has 17 amino acids. Here the CDR3 DNA reads TGTGCCAGCAGTGAAGCAGGTCCAGTGGGGCTTGGGTATGGCTACACCTTC. This encodes CASSEAGPVGLGYGYTF.

This rearrangement joins TRBV19 to TRBJ2-2; D may be TRBD2 (5 bases). The germline V gene has CDR1 LNHDA and CDR2 SQIVND (reference sequence). This CDR3 spans 15 amino acids. Deletions cut 2 bases from V and 2 bases from J, with 9 bases between. CDR3 in amino acids: CASSITGVNTGELFF. The CDR3 DNA follows: TGTGCCAGTAGTATAACCGGGGTAAACACCGGGGAGCTGTTTTTT.

This chain connects TRBV28 to TRBJ2-7, with a weak D call TRBD1 (5 bases). Germline assignment: CDR1 MDHEN and CDR2 SYDVKM. The CDR3 is 17 amino acids. Trimming stripped 3 bases from V and 0 bases from J, with 18 bases between. In nucleotides, the CDR3 is TGTGCCAGCAGTTTGCCCACGTGGGGTAGGGGCTCCTACGAGCAGTACTTC. Amino acid sequence: CASSLPTWGRGSYEQYF.

The rearrangement uses TRBV29-1 and TRBJ2-1; TRBD2 aligns across 7 bases. CDR3 length: 14 residues. From germline, CDR1 is SQVTM and CDR2 ANQGSEA. J was trimmed by 0 bases and V by 6 bases; bases with no gene match: 5. CDR3 bases: TGCAGCGTGGGGGGGAAGATCTCCTACAATGAGCAGTTCTTC. It codes for CSVGGKISYNEQFF.

The chain links TRBV5-1 to TRBJ1-2, with TRBD1 matching over 7 bases. Trimming took 0 bases from V and 4 from J; bases not matched to a gene: 3. This CDR3 contains 14 residues. Germline V gives CDR1 SGHRS, CDR2 YFSETQ. The CDR3 region is CASSLVGQFYGYTF. The CDR3 region has the DNA TGCGCCAGCAGCTTGGTGGGACAGTTCTATGGCTACACCTTC.

The CDR3 DNA is TGTGCCAGCTCACATACAGCGGGAGGCGGAGAGACCCAGTACTTC. This translates into CASSHTAGGGETQYF. The chain links TRBV18 to TRBJ2-5; 9 bases agree with TRBD2. Germline-derived CDR1 and CDR2 are KGHSH and LQKENI. This CDR3 comprises 15 residues. J gave up 4 bases and V 4 bases, and 7 bases lay outside the gene matches.

The V gene is TRBV9, the J gene TRBJ2-7, with D perhaps TRBD2 (6 bases). V lost 3 bases and J 2 bases, leaving 12 bases between the germline ends. Germline V gene lookup returns CDR1 SGDLS and CDR2 YYNGEE. CDR3 length: 14 residues. The CDR3 coding sequence is TGTGCCAGCAGCGCGGGACTTGGGGCCTACGAGCAGTACTTC. It specifies CASSAGLGAYEQYF.

V and J are TRBV4-3 and TRBJ2-1, with 8 bases fitting TRBD2. Germline V CDR1 and CDR2: LGHNA, YSLEER. The J segment lost 4 bases and the V segment lost 2 bases, leaving 4 bases of the junction unmatched. CDR3 length equals 15 residues. Here the CDR3 reads CASSQFQREYNEQFF. The CDR3 nucleotides read TGCGCCAGCAGCCAATTCCAGCGGGAGTACAATGAGCAGTTCTTC.

The V gene is TRBV5-4, the J gene TRBJ2-1, with 7 nucleotides matching TRBD2. There are 17 residues in the CDR3. CDR1 SGHNT and CDR2 YYREEE come from the germline V gene (reference sequence). Trimming at V came to 1 base and at J to 1 base, leaving 8 bases not matched to a gene. In DNA form, the CDR3 reads TGTGCCAGCAGCTTGCTGGGCGGGAGAAGTTCCTACAATGAGCAGTTCTTC. It yields the protein CASSLLGGRSSYNEQFF.

The chain is built from TRBV15 and TRBJ2-7, with D hard to call. The CDR3 is 15 residues long. CDR1 is LNHNV and CDR2 is YYDKDF in the germline V gene (reference sequence). Trimming removed 3 bases from V and 3 bases from J, with 15 bases in between. The chain's CDR3 is CATSSEPLQIYEQYF. The CDR3, as DNA: TGTGCCACCAGCAGCGAACCCCTTCAGATCTACGAGCAGTACTTC. The variable domain in full, with the rest retrieved from reference TRBV15 and TRBJ2-7, is DAMVIQNPRYQVTQFGKPVTLSCSQTLNHNVMYWYQQKSSQAPKLLFHYYDKDFNNEADTPDNFQSRRPNTSFCFLDIRSPGLGDTAMYLCATSSEPLQIYEQYFGPGTRLTVT.

The chain is built from TRBV2 and TRBJ1-2; D is unresolved. The germline V gene has CDR1 SNHLY and CDR2 FYNNEI. Trimming cost V 1 base and J 6 bases, with 12 bases left between them. The CDR3 runs to 14 residues. The CDR3 DNA reads as TGTGCCAGCAGTGAAGTTCGGCAGACTGATGGCTACACCTTC. Its translation: CASSEVRQTDGYTF.

Here the CDR3 DNA reads TGCGCCAGCAGCCAAGATGCGCTAGAAACTAGCGGGACCTACGAGCAGTACTTC. The encoded protein is CASSQDALETSGTYEQYF. The rearrangement joins TRBV4-3 to TRBJ2-7; 10 nucleotides line up with TRBD2. Germline CDR1 and CDR2: LGHNA and YSLEER. V gave up 0 bases and J gave up 2 bases; unmatched junction bases: 10. The CDR3 is 18 residues long.

The table lists this clone with a count of one. V and J are TRBV6-5 and TRBJ1-1; no clear D. Deletions cut 7 bases from V and 4 bases from J, with 10 bases between. Per the germline V gene, CDR1 is MNHEY and CDR2 is SVGAGI. There are 12 residues in the CDR3. Written as DNA, the CDR3 is TGTGCCAGCACCCGCGGTGGCACTGAAGCTTTCTTT. This sequence encodes CASTRGGTEAFF.

CDR3 DNA sequence: TGTGCCATCAGTGCCATTAGGGGCGGGGAGACCGGGGAGCTGTTTTTT. It codes for CAISAIRGGETGELFF. The chain uses TRBV10-3 and TRBJ2-2; maybe TRBD2 (6 bases). Trimming stripped 4 bases from V and 5 bases from J, with 17 bases between. The CDR3 is 16 amino acids. Germline V gene sequence: CDR1 ENHRY, CDR2 SYGVKD.

V gene TRBV7-9 combines with J gene TRBJ1-2; no definite D call. V dropped 3 bases and J dropped 5 bases, with 19 bases sitting between them. Germline V CDR1 and CDR2: SEHNR, FQNEAQ (reference sequence). The length of the CDR3 is 16 residues. The CDR3 sequence: CASSFGPLRNLYGYTF. The CDR3 bases are TGTGCCAGCAGCTTTGGTCCACTAAGGAACCTATATGGCTACACCTTC.

This rearrangement joins TRBV7-2 to TRBJ1-5, with 11 bases that match TRBD1. The trim removed 2 bases at V and 5 bases at J, leaving 8 bases unmatched. From germline, CDR1 is SGHTA and CDR2 FQGNSA. This CDR3 has 17 residues. The CDR3: CASSLLRDRGSHQPQHF. For the CDR3, the DNA is TGTGCCAGCAGCTTACTAAGGGACAGGGGGTCCCATCAGCCCCAGCATTTT.

The chain is built from TRBV2 and TRBJ1-3, with TRBD1 as a possible D gene (5 bases). Germline assignment: CDR1 SNHLY and CDR2 FYNNEI. V lost 4 bases, J lost 3 bases, and 13 bases lay in between. The CDR3 has 15 amino acids. The CDR3 loop is CASSVSGQGGNTIYF. The CDR3, as DNA: TGTGCCAGCAGTGTATCAGGGCAAGGTGGAAACACCATATATTTT.